A selection of T cell receptor beta chains follows, all from one sample in a study of T cell responses to AZD1222 COVID-19 vaccine. TCRdb keeps only in-frame clones here, not all; method: immunoSEQ multiplex PCR. The sample carries fewer than 120,000 clones, about 85% recorded once. The source material was peripheral blood, sampled on day 0 of AZD1222 vaccination. The receptor set was obtained from an adult in good health. Both conserved end residues are part of each CDR3. D genes are given only for firm matches. A clone size is listed for some rows: how often the clone was seen (once, few, many), or a class if it is expanded.

TRBV6-1,TRBJ1-2,-,-,CASSEDRNYGYTF,TGTGCCAGCAGTGAGGACAGAAACTATGGCTACACCTTC
TRBV30,TRBJ1-6,-,TRBD1,CASGQGNSPLHF,TGTGCCTCGGGACAGGGAAATTCACCCCTCCACTTT
TRBV7-6,TRBJ1-2,-,-,CASSLDTGLSYGYTF,TGTGCCAGCAGCTTAGATACGGGGCTGAGCTATGGCTACACCTTC
TRBV19,TRBJ1-4,-,-,CASSMRSAATNEKLFF,TGTGCCAGTAGTATGAGGTCAGCCGCAACTAATGAAAAACTGTTTTTT
TRBV7-8,TRBJ1-1,once,-,CASSRGHPNTEAFF,TGTGCCAGCAGCCGGGGACACCCGAACACTGAAGCTTTCTTT
TRBV30,TRBJ1-2,once,-,CAWRLGQDYGYTF,TGTGCCTGGAGATTGGGGCAGGACTATGGCTACACCTTC
TRBV5-1,TRBJ1-2,-,-,CASSLEGPYGYTF,TGCGCCAGCAGCTTGGAAGGGCCGTATGGCTACACCTTC
TRBV10-3,TRBJ1-1,-,TRBD1,CAISGTGIGDTEAFF,TGTGCCATCAGTGGGACAGGGATCGGGGACACTGAAGCTTTCTTT
TRBV4-1,TRBJ1-4,-,-,CASSQGTRAGEEKLFF,TGCGCCAGCAGCCAAGGGACGCGGGCAGGGGAAGAAAAACTGTTTTTT
TRBV19,TRBJ1-1,-,TRBD1,CASSAGTGPYTEAFF,TGTGCCAGTAGTGCTGGGACAGGCCCTTACACTGAAGCTTTCTTT
TRBV14,TRBJ2-7,-,TRBD2,CASSQGEGLAAHEQYF,TGTGCCAGCAGCCAAGGGGAGGGACTAGCGGCCCACGAGCAGTACTTC
TRBV6-4,TRBJ1-2,-,-,CASSDSRGNGYTF,TGTGCCAGCAGTGACAGCAGGGGAAATGGCTACACCTTC
TRBV12-5,TRBJ1-6,-,TRBD1,CASASGGNSPLHF,TGTGCTAGTGCGTCAGGGGGTAATTCACCCCTCCACTTT
TRBV3-1/TRBV3-2,TRBJ2-5,-,-,CASSFRQATETQYF,TGTGCCAGCAGCTTCAGACAGGCAACAGAGACCCAGTACTTC
TRBV5-1,TRBJ1-2,-,-,CASSLMGDTNYGYTF,TGCGCCAGCAGCTTGATGGGGGACACTAACTATGGCTACACCTTC
TRBV7-2,TRBJ1-2,-,-,CASSLGVLRGYTF,TGTGCCAGCAGCTTAGGAGTCTTAAGGGGCTACACCTTC
TRBV28,TRBJ1-1,-,-,CASRKFGASAEAFF,TGTGCCAGCCGGAAGTTCGGAGCTTCTGCTGAAGCTTTCTTT
TRBV29-1,TRBJ2-3,-,TRBD2,CSVEDGGRNTDTQYF,TGCAGCGTTGAAGATGGCGGGAGGAACACAGATACGCAGTATTTT
TRBV10-1,TRBJ1-4,few,-,CASSETNRREKLFF,TGCGCCAGCAGTGAAACTAACAGGAGGGAAAAACTGTTTTTT
TRBV7-8,TRBJ1-3,-,-,CASSLETKGNTIYF,TGTGCCAGCAGCTTAGAGACGAAGGGAAACACCATATATTTT
TRBV5-5,TRBJ2-2,-,-,CASSLRRRELFF,TGTGCCAGCAGCTTGCGGCGGCGGGAGCTGTTTTTT
TRBV19,TRBJ2-4,-,-,CASSIGGGVAKNIQYF,TGTGCCAGTAGTATTGGTGGAGGGGTAGCCAAAAACATTCAGTACTTC
TRBV7-8,TRBJ1-5,-,-,CASSRDSSSNQPQHF,TGTGCCAGCAGCCGAGATTCCAGTAGCAATCAGCCCCAGCATTTT
TRBV11-2,TRBJ1-2,-,-,CASSLVSGVGYGYTF,TGTGCCAGCAGCTTAGTTTCTGGGGTCGGCTATGGCTACACCTTC
TRBV19,TRBJ1-5,once,-,CASSIDGRNQPQHF,TGTGCCAGTAGTATAGACGGGAGAAATCAGCCCCAGCATTTT
TRBV7-9,TRBJ1-1,-,-,CASSPLVGGTEAFF,TGTGCCAGCAGCCCCTTGGTAGGGGGCACTGAAGCTTTCTTT
TRBV27,TRBJ2-1,-,-,CASRDSSYNEQFF,TGTGCCAGCAGAGACAGCTCCTACAATGAGCAGTTCTTC
TRBV7-9,TRBJ1-5,once,-,CASSSTDSNQPQHF,TGTGCCAGCAGCTCGACAGATAGCAATCAGCCCCAGCATTTT
TRBV6-5,TRBJ2-7,-,TRBD1,CASSTRQGFQGEQYF,TGTGCCAGCAGTACCCGACAGGGTTTCCAGGGCGAGCAGTACTTC
TRBV28,TRBJ2-7,-,TRBD1,CASRTGVPPEQYF,TGTGCCAGCAGGACAGGGGTCCCCCCCGAGCAGTACTTC
TRBV19,TRBJ2-7,-,-,CASSYNGQYEQYF,TGTGCCAGCAGCTACAACGGACAATACGAGCAGTACTTC
TRBV2,TRBJ1-6,-,-,CASSETANSPLHF,TGTGCCAGCAGTGAAACGGCTAATTCACCCCTCCACTTT
TRBV7-8,TRBJ2-3,once,TRBD2,CATSAGGLDTQYF,TGTGCCACATCAGCGGGGGGCCTAGATACGCAGTATTTT
TRBV7-8,TRBJ2-5,-,TRBD2,CASSVGTSGGQETQYF,TGTGCCAGCAGCGTAGGGACTAGCGGGGGACAAGAGACCCAGTACTTC
TRBV20-1,TRBJ2-3,-,-,CSASGGDTQYF,TGCAGTGCTAGCGGGGGAGATACGCAGTATTTT
TRBV5-4,TRBJ1-3,-,-,CASSQNSGLPGTIYF,TGTGCCAGCAGCCAAAACTCGGGCCTCCCCGGCACCATATATTTT
TRBV5-1,TRBJ1-1,-,-,CASSLGPEAFF,TGCGCCAGCAGCCTCGGGCCTGAAGCTTTCTTT